This T cell receptor (beta chain) was identified in a study of T cell clonotyping in hematopoietic cell transplantation. Sequencing was performed with immunoSEQ multiplex PCR; in TCRdb, only in-frame clones are kept and a portion is missing. Found here are 69,000 or so clones, 94% of them singletons; the top ten hold roughly 1.5%. CDR1 and CDR2 from the germline V gene are SGHDT and YYEEEE. Trimming removed 1 base from V and 5 bases from J, with 13 bases in between. This CDR3 region has 15 residues. The material sequenced was peripheral blood mononuclear cells. This clonotype originated in a man aged 50 or older in good health. Some clones in this sample may be carry-over from other donors' samples. The chain is built from TRBV5-6 and TRBJ1-5, with D uncertain. CDR3 protein: CASSLTGRSDQPQHF. The DNA of the CDR3 is TGTGCCAGCAGCTTGACGGGTCGCTCGGATCAGCCCCAGCATTTT.